Following are 21 T cell receptor beta chains from one sample sequenced in a study of cytomegalovirus exposure and HLA in healthy donors. Primers included in the PCR were 60 Vbeta and 13 Jbeta primers. Some clones are missing from TCRdb's copy, which holds only in-frame ones; the method was immunoSEQ multiplex PCR. The sample has under 250,000 clones; around 80% are singletons. The source material was PBMCs. Every receptor here comes from a woman aged 55-75 years in good health and CMV-seropositive.

V usage is TRBV19 and J usage is TRBJ2-2, with D possibly matching TRBD2 (7 bases). Germline V lookup: CDR1 LNHDA, CDR2 SQIVND (reference sequence). The CDR3 spans 15 residues. The V gene lost 8 bases and the J gene lost 1 base, with 14 bases spanning the gap. The CDR3 protein is CASRTGGQNTGELFF. CDR3 nucleotides: TGTGCCAGTCGAACGGGGGGACAGAACACCGGGGAGCTGTTTTTT.

This chain links TRBV10-1 with TRBJ2-2, with TRBD2 identical over 12 bases. V lost 5 bases and J lost 3; bases outside the gene matches: 7. This CDR3 has 17 amino acids. Germline loops: CDR1 WNHNN, CDR2 SYGVQD (reference sequence). The CDR3 is CASSPASGRADTGELFF. The DNA for the CDR3 is TGCGCCAGCAGTCCGGCTAGCGGGAGGGCCGACACCGGGGAGCTGTTTTTT.

This clone occurred once. The V gene is TRBV28, the J gene TRBJ1-5, with a tentative D call TRBD1 (5 bases). Trimming removed 1 base at V and 7 bases at J, with 11 bases between. There are 14 residues in the CDR3. Germline CDR1 and CDR2: MDHEN and SYDVKM. In nucleotides, the CDR3 is TGTGCCAGCAGTTTATATGCAGGGTTACAGCCCCAGCATTTT. Translated, it gives CASSLYAGLQPQHF.

This chain joins TRBV28 and TRBJ2-6; weak D call: TRBD2 (7 bases). Trimming removed 9 bases at V and 0 bases at J, with 15 bases between. The germline V gene has CDR1 MDHEN and CDR2 SYDVKM. This CDR3 has 16 amino acids. CDR3 DNA sequence: TGTGCCAGTATTAGGGGGGGACGCTCTGGGGCCAACGTCCTGACTTTC. This sequence encodes CASIRGGRSGANVLTF.

The gene calls are TRBV30 and TRBJ1-1; tentative D call: TRBD1 (5 bases). This CDR3 comprises 13 residues. CDR1 GTSNPN and CDR2 SVGIG come from the germline V gene (reference sequence). V was clipped by 7 bases and J by 5 bases, with 17 bases between them. The CDR3 DNA reads TGTGCCTCCCTTGGGTGGCAGGGTACTGAAGCTTTCTTT. Protein product: CASLGWQGTEAFF.

V and J are TRBV15 and TRBJ2-4; D is uncertain. The germline V gene encodes CDR1 LNHNV and CDR2 YYDKDF (reference sequence). The V gene lost 0 bases and the J gene lost 6 bases, with 9 bases spanning the gap. The CDR3 has 14 amino acids. CDR3 coding DNA: TGTGCCACCAGCAGAGAGGTACAGCTAAACATTCAGTACTTC. This translates into CATSREVQLNIQYF.

This chain links TRBV2 with TRBJ2-7; TRBD2 might be the D (6 bases). The V and J ends lost 7 bases and 0 bases respectively, with 16 bases between them. Looked up from germline, CDR1 is SNHLY and CDR2 is FYNNEI. CDR3 length: 15 amino acids. For the CDR3, the DNA is TGTGCCAGCACCAATCCACTAGCAAGCTCCTACGAGCAGTACTTC. It yields the protein CASTNPLASSYEQYF.

J is TRBJ2-7 and V is TRBV30; 9 nucleotides agree with TRBD1. The V gene's germline CDR1 is GTSNPN and CDR2 SVGIG (reference sequence). V dropped 2 bases and J dropped 2; count of bases not matched to a gene: 4. This CDR3 is built from 14 residues. The CDR3 coding sequence is TGTGCCTGGAGTCGGACAGGGGTGACCTACGAGCAGTACTTC. Amino acids: CAWSRTGVTYEQYF.

With regard to this clone: The same CDR3 also results from other DNA sequences found in this sample. The chain joins TRBV5-1 to TRBJ1-2; D may be TRBD1 (5 bases). The CDR3 length is 12 residues. Germline values: CDR1 SGHRS, CDR2 YFSETQ. V was clipped by 2 bases and J by 5 bases, with 7 bases between them. This chain's CDR3 is CASSLGAYGYTF. The CDR3 region has the DNA TGCGCCAGCAGCTTAGGGGCATATGGCTACACCTTC. Full variable domain (rest looked up from reference TRBV5-1 and TRBJ1-2): KAGVTQTPRYLIKTRGQQVTLSCSPISGHRSVSWYQQTPGQGLQFLFEYFSETQRNKGNFPGRFSGRQFSNSRSEMNVSTLELGDSALYLCASSLGAYGYTFGSGTRLTVV.

CDR3 protein: CSVGTGPNTEAFF. The CDR3 DNA follows: TGCAGCGTTGGGACAGGGCCGAACACTGAAGCTTTCTTT. The rearrangement joins TRBV29-1 to TRBJ1-1, with 8 bases fitting TRBD1. The CDR3 loop spans 13 amino acids. CDR1 and CDR2 from the germline V gene are SQVTM and ANQGSEA. V was pared by 4 bases and J by 1 base, with 2 bases of the junction left unmatched.

The V call is TRBV5-4, the J call TRBJ1-1; D possibly corresponds to TRBD1 (6 bases). In germline, CDR1 is SGHNT, CDR2 YYREEE (reference sequence). Trimming pared 2 bases from V and 0 bases from J, leaving 8 bases between. CDR3 length equals 14 residues. This CDR3 reads CASSLQGMNTEAFF. In DNA, the CDR3 is TGTGCCAGCAGCTTACAGGGTATGAACACTGAAGCTTTCTTT.

The chain has TRBV18 and TRBJ2-1, with 9 bases identical to TRBD2. Germline V gene sequence: CDR1 KGHSH, CDR2 LQKENI. The length of the CDR3 is 17 residues. With 0 bases clipped from V and 0 bases from J, the junction kept 3 bases outside the gene matches. The CDR3 sequence is CASSPPLAGSSYNEQFF. CDR3 DNA: TGTGCCAGCTCACCACCGCTAGCGGGGAGCTCCTACAATGAGCAGTTCTTC.

The chain joins TRBV19 to TRBJ1-1, with D perhaps matching TRBD1 (5 bases). The length of the CDR3 is 18 residues. The V gene's germline CDR1 is LNHDA and CDR2 SQIVND (reference sequence). Trimming shortened V by 2 bases and J by 0 bases, and 19 bases separated the two germline ends. The CDR3 sequence: CASSISGGTLGVNTEAFF. Written as DNA, the CDR3 is TGTGCCAGTAGTATATCGGGGGGAACACTTGGAGTGAACACTGAAGCTTTCTTT.

The gene calls are TRBV29-1 and TRBJ2-1, with 10 bases lining up with TRBD2. The CDR3 runs 19 residues. The junction had 12 bases not matched to a gene; V was cut back by 1 base and J by 0 bases. Germline V gene data show CDR1 as SQVTM and CDR2 as ANQGSEA. As DNA, the CDR3 is TGCAGCGTTGAAGGGGTGCCTAGCGGGAGATTAGGCTCCTACAATGAGCAGTTCTTC. Its protein product is CSVEGVPSGRLGSYNEQFF.

This sequence joins TRBV12-5 and TRBJ2-1; the match to TRBD2 covers 10 bases. Germline-derived CDR1 and CDR2 are LGHNT and FRNRAP. V lost 1 base to trimming and J lost 6 bases; unmatched junction nucleotides: 3. CDR3 size: 15 residues. CDR3 sequence: CASGLGLAGLNEQFF. CDR3 sequence (DNA): TGTGCTAGTGGTTTGGGACTAGCGGGTCTCAATGAGCAGTTCTTC.

This clone was detected only a few times. This chain links TRBV4-1 with TRBJ2-1, with D possibly TRBD2 on 5 matching bases. This CDR3 is built from 14 residues. CDR1 is MGHRA and CDR2 is YSYEKL in the germline V gene. The V end was cut by 0 bases, the J end by 3 bases, with 6 bases between. CDR3 sequence reads: CASSQELDYNEQFF. The CDR3, as DNA: TGCGCCAGCAGCCAAGAACTAGACTACAATGAGCAGTTCTTC.

To note about this clone: The same CDR3 is also encoded by other DNA sequences in this sample. J is TRBJ1-2 and V is TRBV7-9; the D is unclear. Germline V lookup: CDR1 SEHNR, CDR2 FQNEAQ (reference sequence). Trimming took off 1 base at V and 0 bases at J, with 6 bases between the two ends. This CDR3 comprises 14 residues. The CDR3 bases are TGTGCCAGCAGCTTAGTGGCAGCTAACTATGGCTACACCTTC. Translated, it gives CASSLVAANYGYTF.

The chain uses TRBV29-1 and TRBJ1-1; weak D call: TRBD1 (5 bases). CDR1 is SQVTM, CDR2 ANQGSEA, per germline. V was shortened by 7 bases and J by 2 bases, with 14 bases between the two germline ends. The CDR3 has 13 amino acids. Here the CDR3 reads CSGRGGINTEAFF. CDR3 in DNA: TGCAGCGGACGGGGGGGGATCAACACTGAAGCTTTCTTT.

V and J are TRBV4-1 and TRBJ2-1; 8 bases are shared with TRBD1. Germline V gives CDR1 MGHRA, CDR2 YSYEKL. V lost 0 bases, J lost 2 bases, and 6 bases stayed unmatched. The CDR3 length is 17 residues. The CDR3 loop is CASSQDLGQGPYNEQFF. CDR3 in DNA: TGCGCCAGCAGCCAAGACCTAGGACAGGGCCCCTACAATGAGCAGTTCTTC.

V gene TRBV5-1 combines with J gene TRBJ2-7, with a tentative D call TRBD1 (6 bases). The CDR3 length is 14 residues. CDR1 is SGHRS and CDR2 is YFSETQ in the germline V gene. Trimming took off 5 bases at V and 0 bases at J, with 12 bases between the two ends. The CDR3 region has the DNA TGCGCCAGCAGTGTCAGGGGAGACTCCTACGAGCAGTACTTC. Residues: CASSVRGDSYEQYF.

The V call is TRBV18, the J call TRBJ2-1; 8 bases align to TRBD2. The CDR3 runs to 17 residues. The trim removed 6 bases at V and 5 bases at J, leaving 15 bases unmatched. Germline values: CDR1 KGHSH, CDR2 LQKENI. CDR3 coding DNA: TGTGCCAGCTCCCTATCCTCGTGGACTAGCCCGAACAATGAGCAGTTCTTC. Amino acids: CASSLSSWTSPNNEQFF.